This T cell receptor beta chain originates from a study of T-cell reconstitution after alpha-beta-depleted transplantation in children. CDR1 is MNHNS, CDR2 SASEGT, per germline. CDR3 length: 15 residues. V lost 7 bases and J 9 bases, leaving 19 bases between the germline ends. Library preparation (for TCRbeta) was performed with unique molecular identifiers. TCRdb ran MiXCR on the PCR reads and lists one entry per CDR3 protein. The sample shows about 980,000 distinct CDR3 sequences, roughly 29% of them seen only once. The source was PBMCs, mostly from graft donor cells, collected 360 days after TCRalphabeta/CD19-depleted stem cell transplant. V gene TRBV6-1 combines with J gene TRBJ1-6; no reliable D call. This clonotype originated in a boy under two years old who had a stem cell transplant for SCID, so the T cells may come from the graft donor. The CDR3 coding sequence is TGTGCCAGCACCACCATTCGCATCTTGAGTTCACCCCTCCACTTT. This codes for CASTTIRILSSPLHF.